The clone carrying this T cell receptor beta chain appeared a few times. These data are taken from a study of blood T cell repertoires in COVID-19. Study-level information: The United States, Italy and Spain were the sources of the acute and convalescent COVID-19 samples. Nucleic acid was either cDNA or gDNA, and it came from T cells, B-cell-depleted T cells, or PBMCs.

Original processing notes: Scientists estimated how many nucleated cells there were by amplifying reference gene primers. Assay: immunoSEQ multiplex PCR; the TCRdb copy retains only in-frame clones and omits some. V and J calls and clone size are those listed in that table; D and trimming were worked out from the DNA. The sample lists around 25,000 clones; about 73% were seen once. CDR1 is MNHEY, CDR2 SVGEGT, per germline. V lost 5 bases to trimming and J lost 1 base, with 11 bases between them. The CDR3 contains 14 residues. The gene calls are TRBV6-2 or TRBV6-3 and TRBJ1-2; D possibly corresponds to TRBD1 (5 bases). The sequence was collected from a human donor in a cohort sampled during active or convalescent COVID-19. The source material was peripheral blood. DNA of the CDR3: TGTGCCAGCAGTAACACCGGACATAACTATGGCTACACCTTC. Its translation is CASSNTGHNYGYTF.